Sequencing of this T cell receptor (beta chain) was carried out in a study of T cells in Graves' hyperthyroidism and ophthalmopathy. Study-wide findings and caveats: A model using 13 V-J features told ophthalmopathy apart from stable hyperthyroidism.

Diagnostic decisions used clinical symptoms, serum thyroxine and TRAb, thyroid ultrasound and orbital computed tomography. Source material for PBMCs was more than 7.5 ml fresh peripheral blood. V shed 3 bases and J 13 bases; nucleotides not matched to a gene: 4. CDR3 length equals 12 residues. Germline lookup yields CDR1 SNHLY and CDR2 FYNNEI. Amplification of TCR beta CDR3 regions was performed using RNA transcripts as template. With the HTBI primer set, the TCR CDR3 went through a first round of RT-PCR. TCRdb reanalysed the multiplex PCR reads using MiXCR and keeps one entry per CDR3 protein. The sample shows around 370,000 distinct CDR3 sequences, under 20% of them seen only once. At least ten counts were recorded for this clonotype. The antigen remains undetermined.

The specimen was blood. The clonotype comes from a young man with Graves' ophthalmopathy. V usage is TRBV2 and J usage is TRBJ2-5; 11 nucleotides agree with TRBD2. CDR3 in DNA: TGTGCCAGCAGTGATAGCGGGGGGGCCTTGTACTTC. Encoded protein: CASSDSGGALYF.